These 19 T cell receptor beta chains originate from one sample sequenced in a study of blood T cell repertoires in COVID-19 (dated by TCRdb to the early 2020s). The library came from the immunoSEQ multiplex PCR assay. Here the immuneACCESS table is served through TCRdb, limited to in-frame sequences with V and J called. Missing clones are a known gap in these copies; in checked studies unresolved V genes cover under half, and the rest lacks a known reason. The sample profile shows under 55,000 clones; about 86% of them were found once. The ten largest make up about 5% of the sample. What was sequenced was peripheral blood. The receptors were sampled from a middle-aged man with active COVID-19.

This clone has a single count. This chain joins TRBV6-5 and TRBJ1-5; D not resolved. The CDR3 covers 13 residues. The ends were cut back, 5 bases at V and 9 bases at J, with 14 bases in the middle. The germline CDR1 and CDR2 sequences are MNHEY and SVGAGI. In DNA form, the CDR3 reads TGTGCCAGCAGTCAATTGTCGGGTCCGCCCCAGCATTTT. Translating it yields CASSQLSGPPQHF.

The V call is TRBV4-1, the J call TRBJ1-1; 9 positions match TRBD1. There are 15 residues in the CDR3. V shed 4 bases and J 6 bases; nucleotides not matched to a gene: 9. Germline loops: CDR1 MGHRA, CDR2 YSYEKL. CDR3 protein: CASSRSDRGPSEAFF. DNA for the CDR3: TGCGCCAGCAGCCGGTCGGACAGGGGTCCGTCTGAAGCTTTCTTT.

The genes are TRBV11-3 and TRBJ2-7; D perhaps matches TRBD1 (5 bases). The CDR3 consists of 15 residues. Germline V gives CDR1 SGHNT, CDR2 YENEEA. The V and J ends lost 1 base and 1 base respectively, with 11 bases between them. The CDR3, as DNA: TGTGCCAGCAGCTTAGCTCAGGGCCCTTCCTACGAGCAGTACTTC. It specifies CASSLAQGPSYEQYF. The full variable domain, with the rest looked up from reference TRBV11-3 and TRBJ2-7, is EAGVVQSPRYKIIEKKQPVAFWCNPISGHNTLYWYLQNLGQGPELLIRYENEEAVDDSQLPKDRFSAERLKGVDSTLKIQPAELGDSAVYLCASSLAQGPSYEQYFGPGTRLTVT.

V gene TRBV19 combines with J gene TRBJ2-2; a weak D match, TRBD1 (6 bases). Trimming removed 8 bases from V and 0 bases from J, with 10 bases in between. The CDR3 contains 14 residues. In germline, CDR1 is LNHDA, CDR2 SQIVND (reference sequence). In nucleotides, the CDR3 is TGTGCCAGTCGAGACAGGACGAACACCGGGGAGCTGTTTTTT. Amino acids: CASRDRTNTGELFF. Using reference TRBV19 and TRBJ2-2 for the parts outside the CDR3, the full variable domain is DGGITQSPKYLFRKEGQNVTLSCEQNLNHDAMYWYRQDPGQGLRLIYYSQIVNDFQKGDIAEGYSVSREKKESFPLTVTSAQKNPTAFYLCASRDRTNTGELFFGEGSRLTVL.

The chain couples TRBV9 to TRBJ2-1, with D maybe TRBD2 (5 bases). The CDR3 is 14 residues long. The germline V and J ends were trimmed by 0 bases and 3 bases, with 7 bases remaining between them. Germline loops: CDR1 SGDLS, CDR2 YYNGEE. As DNA, the CDR3 is TGTGCCAGCAGCGTAGAACTAGTCTACAATGAGCAGTTCTTC. It codes for CASSVELVYNEQFF.

J is TRBJ2-7 and V is TRBV7-2; 11 nucleotides agree with TRBD2. This CDR3 contains 17 residues. V gave up 4 bases and J gave up 0 bases; unmatched junction bases: 8. CDR1 is SGHTA and CDR2 is FQGNSA in the germline V gene. DNA for the CDR3: TGTGCCAGCAGCTCTCGACTAGCGGGACCCAGCTCCTACGAGCAGTACTTC. This translates into CASSSRLAGPSSYEQYF.

The J gene is TRBJ1-3, the V gene TRBV20-1; no firm D call. The V gene's germline CDR1 is DFQATT and CDR2 SNEGSKA (reference sequence). The CDR3 contains 14 residues. The V end was cut by 3 bases, the J end by 8 bases, with 17 bases between. The CDR3 bases are TGCAGTGCTAGTAGAGCCAGCCCCGAGGACACCATATATTTT. It translates to CSASRASPEDTIYF.

The rearrangement links TRBV6-5 to TRBJ2-5; 7 nucleotides agree with TRBD2. Germline CDR1 and CDR2: MNHEY and SVGAGI. The ends lost 10 bases at V and 7 bases at J; junction bases unmatched: 15. The CDR3 runs 14 residues. The CDR3 sequence: CATARGLAAPTQYF. CDR3 nucleotides: TGTGCCACCGCCCGAGGGCTAGCGGCCCCGACCCAGTACTTC.

The chain is built from TRBV5-1 and TRBJ2-3, with D possibly matching TRBD2 (6 bases). CDR3 length: 14 amino acids. V was cut by 3 bases and J by 1 base, with 9 bases left in between. The V gene's germline CDR1 is SGHRS and CDR2 YFSETQ. CDR3 sequence: CASSSGTGTDTQYF. CDR3 DNA sequence: TGCGCCAGCAGCTCCGGGACTGGCACAGATACGCAGTATTTT.

V and J are TRBV27 and TRBJ2-7; 9 bases are shared with TRBD2. Germline V CDR1 and CDR2: MNHEY, SMNVEV (reference sequence). V dropped 0 bases and J dropped 3; count of bases not matched to a gene: 3. This CDR3 spans 15 amino acids. The CDR3 protein is CASSLSRTSVYEQYF. In DNA form, the CDR3 reads TGTGCCAGCAGTTTATCTCGGACTAGCGTCTACGAGCAGTACTTC.

The rearrangement links TRBV19 to TRBJ1-1; D unresolved. Trimming removed 1 base from V and 3 bases from J, with 9 bases in between. The CDR3 has 14 amino acids. Germline V CDR1 and CDR2: LNHDA, SQIVND (reference sequence). DNA of the CDR3: TGTGCCAGTAGTATAGGGGAGGAGTACACTGAAGCTTTCTTT. This codes for CASSIGEEYTEAFF.

V usage is TRBV6-1 and J usage is TRBJ1-2; the D is unclear. The CDR3 has 14 amino acids. V lost 2 bases to trimming and J lost 7 bases, with 14 bases between them. Germline values: CDR1 MNHNS, CDR2 SASEGT. CDR3 sequence reads: CASSEFRRSGGYTF. For the CDR3, the DNA is TGTGCCAGCAGTGAATTCCGGCGGTCCGGTGGCTACACCTTC.

This clone was picked up a small number of times. The chain joins TRBV18 to TRBJ2-1, with TRBD1 matching 11 bases. In germline, CDR1 is KGHSH, CDR2 LQKENI. The CDR3 runs to 16 residues. V dropped 6 bases and J dropped 5; count of bases not matched to a gene: 9. The CDR3 spells CASSDLPGQGDNEQFF. CDR3 DNA: TGTGCCAGCTCCGATCTACCGGGACAGGGGGACAATGAGCAGTTCTTC.

The chain couples TRBV6-5 to TRBJ2-3, with D unclear. The germline V gene has CDR1 MNHEY and CDR2 SVGAGI. The CDR3 is 11 residues long. Trimming stripped 7 bases from V and 4 bases from J, with 6 bases between. CDR3 protein: CASMSPDTQYF. The CDR3 nucleotides are TGTGCCAGCATGTCTCCAGATACGCAGTATTTT.

The chain is built from TRBV28 and TRBJ1-4; no definite D call. CDR3 length: 15 amino acids. V was shortened by 5 bases and J by 0 bases, with 10 bases between the two germline ends. Germline assignment: CDR1 MDHEN and CDR2 SYDVKM. The CDR3 loop is CASSPEAATNEKLFF. The DNA for the CDR3 is TGTGCCAGCAGTCCCGAGGCAGCAACTAATGAAAAACTGTTTTTT.

V usage is TRBV14 and J usage is TRBJ2-2; possible D gene TRBD1, 6 bases. V shed 4 bases and J shed 6 bases, with 12 bases lying between them. The CDR3 length is 14 residues. Germline CDR1 is SGHDN and CDR2 is FVKESK. This chain's CDR3 is CASSLLTGPGELFF. Written as DNA, the CDR3 is TGTGCCAGCAGCCTACTAACAGGGCCCGGGGAGCTGTTTTTT.

The rearrangement uses TRBV28 and TRBJ1-2; D is ambiguous. The CDR3 runs to 12 residues. V dropped 5 bases and J dropped 8 bases, with 12 bases sitting between them. Germline CDR1 reads MDHEN; CDR2 reads SYDVKM. The CDR3 region is CASSIGSGGYTF. As DNA, the CDR3 is TGTGCCAGCAGTATAGGCTCGGGGGGCTACACCTTC.

The chain combines TRBV7-3 with TRBJ2-1; D possibly corresponds to TRBD1 (6 bases). Germline CDR1 reads SGHTA; CDR2 reads FQGTGA. Trimming removed 1 base from V and 6 bases from J, with 7 bases in between. The CDR3 consists of 13 residues. The CDR3 spells CASSLNRANEQFF. CDR3 nucleotide sequence: TGTGCCAGCAGCTTAAACAGGGCCAATGAGCAGTTCTTC.

This clone was detected a few times. It is unclear where the CDR3 begins or ends on the DNA, so no DNA is shown, and the CDR3 is as TCRdb lists it. This chain joins TRBV5-1 and TRBJ1-5; TRBD1 is the table's D call and was not checked against the DNA. Germline CDR1 is SGHRS and CDR2 is YFSETQ. The CDR3 spans 14 residues, counting both ends. This CDR3 is CASSFGPGNQPQHF.